The T cell receptor beta chain described here comes from a study of beta chain features in type 1 diabetes. Regarding the study as a whole: Shorter TCRB CDR3s, moderately but significantly so, were found in Type 1 diabetes patients in all four CD4+ subsets.

Sequencing targeted expressed TCRB transcripts, as all isolated RNA had been reverse transcribed. The assay was immunoSEQ multiplex PCR, and TCRdb's table has in-frame clones only and misses some. This table holds 430,000 or so clones, approximately 10% found once. Trimming stripped 4 bases from V and 6 bases from J, with 17 bases between. CDR1 is SQVTM, CDR2 ANQGSEA, per germline. This CDR3 comprises 14 residues. With regard to this clone: Its antigen is undetermined.

The sequence came from a young woman in good health. The sequencing sample was made of naive CD4+ T cells from blood. This rearrangement joins TRBV29-1 to TRBJ2-3, with D possibly being TRBD1 (6 bases). DNA of the CDR3: TGCAGCGTTGTTAAAGGGGGTGATGTGGATACGCAGTATTTT. This gives the protein CSVVKGGDVDTQYF.